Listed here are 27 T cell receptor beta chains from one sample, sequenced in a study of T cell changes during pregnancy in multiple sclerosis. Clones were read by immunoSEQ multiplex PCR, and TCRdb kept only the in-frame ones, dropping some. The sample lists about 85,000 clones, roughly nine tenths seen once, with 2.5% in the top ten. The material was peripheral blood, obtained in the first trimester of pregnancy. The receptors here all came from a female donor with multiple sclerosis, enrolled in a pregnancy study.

DNA for the CDR3: TGCGCCAGCAGCCCATTCCCAGGGGGCAGTGGAAACACCATATATTTT. It is translated as CASSPFPGGSGNTIYF. The chain has TRBV4-1 and TRBJ1-3, with 8 bases lining up with TRBD1. The V gene end was trimmed by 4 bases and the J gene end by 3 bases; junction bases not matched to a gene: 8. This CDR3 spans 16 amino acids. Germline V lookup: CDR1 MGHRA, CDR2 YSYEKL.

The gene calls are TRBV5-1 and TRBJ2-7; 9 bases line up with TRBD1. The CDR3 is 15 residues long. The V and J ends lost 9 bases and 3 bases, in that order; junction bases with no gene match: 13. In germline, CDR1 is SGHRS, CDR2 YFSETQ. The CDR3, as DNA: TGCGCCACCCTCTCAGACCCGACAGGGGGCTACGAGCAGTACTTC. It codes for CATLSDPTGGYEQYF.

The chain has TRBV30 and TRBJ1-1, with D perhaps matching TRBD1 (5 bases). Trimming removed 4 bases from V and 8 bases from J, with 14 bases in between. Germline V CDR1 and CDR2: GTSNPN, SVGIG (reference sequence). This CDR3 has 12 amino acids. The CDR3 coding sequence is TGTGCCTGGATGGCAGGGCTGACGGAAGCTTTCTTT. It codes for CAWMAGLTEAFF.

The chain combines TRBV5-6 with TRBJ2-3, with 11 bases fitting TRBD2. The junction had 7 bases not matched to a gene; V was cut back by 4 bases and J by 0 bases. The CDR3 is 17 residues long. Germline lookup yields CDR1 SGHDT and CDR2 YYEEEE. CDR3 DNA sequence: TGTGCCAGCAGCCTTGGGACTAGCGGAATTAGCACAGATACGCAGTATTTT. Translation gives CASSLGTSGISTDTQYF.

The CDR3 DNA sequence: TGTGCCAGCAGTCCACCATTGACAGACTACACCTTC. This sequence encodes CASSPPLTDYTF. V gene TRBV28 combines with J gene TRBJ1-2; TRBD1 is a possible D gene (5 bases). This CDR3 comprises 12 residues. V lost 5 bases and J lost 10, with 14 bases in between. Germline V gene sequence: CDR1 MDHEN, CDR2 SYDVKM.

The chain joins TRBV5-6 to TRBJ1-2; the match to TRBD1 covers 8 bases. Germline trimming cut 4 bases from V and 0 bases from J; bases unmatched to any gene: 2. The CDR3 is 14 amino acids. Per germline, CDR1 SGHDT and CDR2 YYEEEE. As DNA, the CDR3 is TGTGCCAGCAGCCCGGACAGGGCTAACTATGGCTACACCTTC. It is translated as CASSPDRANYGYTF. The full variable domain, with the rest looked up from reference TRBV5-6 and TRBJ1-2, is DAGVTQSPTHLIKTRGQQVTLRCSPKSGHDTVSWYQQALGQGPQFIFQYYEEEERQRGNFPDRFSGHQFPNYSSELNVNALLLGDSALYLCASSPDRANYGYTFGSGTRLTVV.

Written as DNA, the CDR3 is TGTGCCAGCAGGAAACAGGGGCCCTACGAGCAGTACTTC. Its translation: CASRKQGPYEQYF. This rearrangement joins TRBV6-1 to TRBJ2-7, with 7 nucleotides matching TRBD1. Germline assignment: CDR1 MNHNS and CDR2 SASEGT. The CDR3 runs 13 residues. V lost 6 bases, J lost 2 bases, and 4 bases stayed unmatched.

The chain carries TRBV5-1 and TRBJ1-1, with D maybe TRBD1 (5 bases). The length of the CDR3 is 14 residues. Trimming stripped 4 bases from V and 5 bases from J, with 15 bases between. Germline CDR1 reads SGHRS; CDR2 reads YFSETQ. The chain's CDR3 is CASSAGRRETEAFF. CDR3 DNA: TGCGCCAGCAGCGCAGGTCGCAGGGAAACTGAAGCTTTCTTT.

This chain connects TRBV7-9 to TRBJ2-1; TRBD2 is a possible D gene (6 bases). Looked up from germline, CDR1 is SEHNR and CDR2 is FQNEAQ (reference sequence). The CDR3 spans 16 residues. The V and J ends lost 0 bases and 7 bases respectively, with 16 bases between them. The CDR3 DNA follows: TGTGCCAGCAGCTTAGCAGTTGGGCTAGCGAGTAATGAGCAGTTCTTC. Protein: CASSLAVGLASNEQFF. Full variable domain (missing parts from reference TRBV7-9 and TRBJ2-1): DTGVSQNPRHKITKRGQNVTFRCDPISEHNRLYWYRQTLGQGPEFLTYFQNEAQLEKSRLLSDRFSAERPKGSFSTLEIQRTEQGDSAMYLCASSLAVGLASNEQFFGPGTRLTVL.

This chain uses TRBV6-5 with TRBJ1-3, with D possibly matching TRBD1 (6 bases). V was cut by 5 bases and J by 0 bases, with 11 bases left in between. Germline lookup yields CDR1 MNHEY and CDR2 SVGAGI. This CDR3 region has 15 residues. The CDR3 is CASSRQVTSGNTIYF. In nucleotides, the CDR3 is TGTGCCAGCAGTCGACAGGTGACCTCTGGAAACACCATATATTTT.

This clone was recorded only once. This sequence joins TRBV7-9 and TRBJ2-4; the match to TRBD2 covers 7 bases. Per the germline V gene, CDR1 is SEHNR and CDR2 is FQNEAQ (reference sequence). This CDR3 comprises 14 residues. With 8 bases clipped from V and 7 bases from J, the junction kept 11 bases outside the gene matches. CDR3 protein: CASQAWAGGNIQYF. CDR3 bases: TGTGCCAGCCAGGCGTGGGCCGGGGGGAACATTCAGTACTTC.

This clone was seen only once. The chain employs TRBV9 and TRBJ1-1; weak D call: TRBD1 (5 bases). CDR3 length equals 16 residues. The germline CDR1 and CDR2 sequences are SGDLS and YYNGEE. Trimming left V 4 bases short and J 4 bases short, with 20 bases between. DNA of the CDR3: TGTGCCAGCAGCAACATTCCGGGAACGGGGGGCACTGAAGCTTTCTTT. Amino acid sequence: CASSNIPGTGGTEAFF.

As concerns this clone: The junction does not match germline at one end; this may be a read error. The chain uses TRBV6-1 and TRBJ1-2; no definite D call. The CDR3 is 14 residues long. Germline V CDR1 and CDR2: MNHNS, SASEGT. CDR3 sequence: CASNEANSAYGYTF. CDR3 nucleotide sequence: TGTGCCAGCAATGAAGCGAACAGTGCCTATGGCTACACCTTC.

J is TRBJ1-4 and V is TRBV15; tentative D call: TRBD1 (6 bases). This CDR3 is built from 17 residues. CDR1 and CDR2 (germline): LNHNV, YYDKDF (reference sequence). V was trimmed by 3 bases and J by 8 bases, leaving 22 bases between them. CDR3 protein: CATSRPRTAPQGEKLFF. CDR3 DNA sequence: TGTGCCACCAGCAGGCCCCGGACAGCTCCCCAGGGGGAAAAACTGTTTTTT.

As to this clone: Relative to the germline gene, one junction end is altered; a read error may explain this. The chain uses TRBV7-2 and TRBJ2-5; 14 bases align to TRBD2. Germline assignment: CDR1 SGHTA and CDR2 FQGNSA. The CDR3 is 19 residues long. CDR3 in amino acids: CASSLYGLAGGYYQETQYF. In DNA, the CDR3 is TGTGCCAGTAGCTTATACGGACTAGCGGGGGGATACTACCAAGAGACCCAGTACTTC.

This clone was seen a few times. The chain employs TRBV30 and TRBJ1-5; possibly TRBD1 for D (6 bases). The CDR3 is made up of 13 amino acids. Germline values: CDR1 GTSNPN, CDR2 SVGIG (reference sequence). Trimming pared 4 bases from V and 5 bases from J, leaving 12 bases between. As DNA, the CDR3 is TGTGCCTGGAACACAGGGATAGATCAGCCCCAGCATTTT. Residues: CAWNTGIDQPQHF.

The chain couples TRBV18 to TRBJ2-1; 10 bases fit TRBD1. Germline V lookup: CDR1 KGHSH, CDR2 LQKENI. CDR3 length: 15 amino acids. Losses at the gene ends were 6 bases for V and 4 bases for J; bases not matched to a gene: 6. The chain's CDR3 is CASSEDRGPYNEQFF. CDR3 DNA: TGTGCCAGCTCTGAAGACAGGGGGCCTTACAATGAGCAGTTCTTC.

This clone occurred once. CDR3 sequence reads: CASSQWADQPQHF. The CDR3 DNA reads as TGTGCCAGCAGCCAATGGGCCGATCAGCCCCAGCATTTT. This sequence joins TRBV7-3 and TRBJ1-5; D uncertain. CDR1 is SGHTA, CDR2 FQGTGA, per germline. This CDR3 spans 13 amino acids. Trimming stripped 5 bases from V and 5 bases from J, with 10 bases between. The full variable domain, rest sourced from reference TRBV7-3 and TRBJ1-5, is GAGVSQTPSNKVTEKGKYVELRCDPISGHTALYWYRQSLGQGPEFLIYFQGTGAADDSGLPNDRFFAVRPEGSVSTLKIQRTERGDSAVYLCASSQWADQPQHFGDGTRLSIL.

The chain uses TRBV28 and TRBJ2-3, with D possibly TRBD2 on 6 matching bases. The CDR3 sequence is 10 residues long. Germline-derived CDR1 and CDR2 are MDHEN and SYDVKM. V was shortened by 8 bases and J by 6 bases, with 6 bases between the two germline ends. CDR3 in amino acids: CASGRDTQYF. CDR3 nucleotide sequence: TGTGCCAGCGGGAGGGATACGCAGTATTTT.

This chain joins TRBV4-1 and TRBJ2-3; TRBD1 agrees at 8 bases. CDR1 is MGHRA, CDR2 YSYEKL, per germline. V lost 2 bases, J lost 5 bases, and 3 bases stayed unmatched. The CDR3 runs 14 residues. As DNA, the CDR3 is TGCGCCAGCAGCCAAAGACAGGGGTTAGATACGCAGTATTTT. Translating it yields CASSQRQGLDTQYF.

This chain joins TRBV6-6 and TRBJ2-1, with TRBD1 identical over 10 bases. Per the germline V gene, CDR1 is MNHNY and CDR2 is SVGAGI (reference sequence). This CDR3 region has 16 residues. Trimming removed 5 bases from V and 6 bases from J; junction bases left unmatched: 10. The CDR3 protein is CASSPLTGGYINEQFF. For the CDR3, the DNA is TGTGCCAGCAGTCCGCTGACAGGGGGCTATATCAATGAGCAGTTCTTC.

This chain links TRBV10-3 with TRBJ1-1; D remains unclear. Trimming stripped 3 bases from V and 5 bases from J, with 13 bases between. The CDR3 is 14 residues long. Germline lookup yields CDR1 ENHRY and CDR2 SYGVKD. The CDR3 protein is CAISDFGVSTEAFF. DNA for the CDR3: TGTGCCATCAGTGACTTCGGGGTGTCAACTGAAGCTTTCTTT.

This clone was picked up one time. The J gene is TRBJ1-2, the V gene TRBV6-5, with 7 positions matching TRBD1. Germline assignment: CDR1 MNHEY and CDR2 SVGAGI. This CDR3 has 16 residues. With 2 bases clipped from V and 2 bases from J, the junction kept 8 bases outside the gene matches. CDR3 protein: CASSYDYNRGNYGYTF. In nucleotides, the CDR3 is TGTGCCAGCAGTTACGATTATAACAGGGGAAACTATGGCTACACCTTC.

CDR3 bases: TGTGCCAGCAGCTCCCGAGCGGGAGGGCCGATTACGCAGTATTTT. It specifies CASSSRAGGPITQYF. The rearrangement joins TRBV9 to TRBJ2-3, with 10 positions matching TRBD2. CDR1 SGDLS and CDR2 YYNGEE come from the germline V gene. The CDR3 covers 15 residues. J was trimmed by 8 bases and V by 4 bases; bases with no gene match: 10.

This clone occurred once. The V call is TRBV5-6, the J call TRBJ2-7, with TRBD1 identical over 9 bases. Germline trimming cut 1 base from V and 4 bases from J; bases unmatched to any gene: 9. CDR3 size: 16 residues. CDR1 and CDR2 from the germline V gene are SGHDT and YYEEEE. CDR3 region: CASSLWVGTGRYEQYF. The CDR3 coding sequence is TGTGCCAGCAGCTTGTGGGTCGGGACAGGGAGGTACGAGCAGTACTTC.

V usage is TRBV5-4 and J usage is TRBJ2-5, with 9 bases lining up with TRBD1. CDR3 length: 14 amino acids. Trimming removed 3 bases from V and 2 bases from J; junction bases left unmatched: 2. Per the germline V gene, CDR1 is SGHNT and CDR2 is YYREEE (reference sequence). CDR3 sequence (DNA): TGTGCCAGCAGCTGGGACAGGGCGCAAGAGACCCAGTACTTC. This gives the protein CASSWDRAQETQYF. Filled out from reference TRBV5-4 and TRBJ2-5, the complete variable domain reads ETGVTQSPTHLIKTRGQQVTLRCSSQSGHNTVSWYQQALGQGPQFIFQYYREEENGRGNFPPRFSGLQFPNYSSELNVNALELDDSALYLCASSWDRAQETQYFGPGTRLLVL.

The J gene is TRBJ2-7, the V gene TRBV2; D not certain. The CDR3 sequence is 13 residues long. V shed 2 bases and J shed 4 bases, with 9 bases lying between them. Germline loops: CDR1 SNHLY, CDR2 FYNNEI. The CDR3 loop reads CASSEITSYEQYF. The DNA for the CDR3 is TGTGCCAGCAGTGAAATTACCAGTTACGAGCAGTACTTC.